Following are 21 T cell receptor beta chains from one sample sequenced in a study of T cell repertoires in MIS-A myocarditis. Some clones are missing from TCRdb's copy, which holds only in-frame ones; the method was immunoSEQ multiplex PCR. Among some 10,000 clones listed, roughly 89% were seen once. What was sequenced was thoracic lymph node tissue obtained at autopsy. The origin of the receptors is a man younger than 30 with fulminant myocarditis from multisystem inflammatory syndrome in adults (MIS-A) after COVID-19.

The chain couples TRBV7-8 to TRBJ2-2; D gene unclear. Between the trimmed V and J ends, which lost 1 base and 0 bases, there was a span of 6 bases. The CDR3 contains 15 residues. Per germline, CDR1 SGHVS and CDR2 FQNEAQ. CDR3 coding DNA: TGTGCCAGCAGCTTAGTTGCCCCGAACACCGGGGAGCTGTTTTTT. Translated: CASSLVAPNTGELFF.

The rearrangement joins TRBV11-1 to TRBJ2-3; 8 bases line up with TRBD2. CDR3 length: 16 residues. After removal of 5 bases from V and 0 bases from J, the junction contained 7 bases not matched to a gene. Germline V lookup: CDR1 SGHAT, CDR2 FQDESV (reference sequence). The CDR3 region is CASSRLSGISTDTQYF. The DNA of the CDR3 is TGTGCCAGCAGCCGACTTAGCGGGATAAGCACAGATACGCAGTATTTT.

This chain connects TRBV11-2 to TRBJ1-1; D not resolved. From germline, CDR1 is SGHAT and CDR2 FQNNGV. V lost 0 bases and J lost 0, with 14 bases in between. The CDR3 runs to 17 residues. Here the CDR3 DNA reads TGTGCCAGCAGCTTAGATCCGGCAGCAGCCATGAACACTGAAGCTTTCTTT. Translated: CASSLDPAAAMNTEAFF. Looking up the rest from reference TRBV11-2 and TRBJ1-1 gives the full variable domain: EAGVAQSPRYKIIEKRQSVAFWCNPISGHATLYWYQQILGQGPKLLIQFQNNGVVDDSQLPKDRFSAERLKGVDSTLKIQPAKLEDSAVYLCASSLDPAAAMNTEAFFGQGTRLTVV.

The rearrangement uses TRBV7-9 and TRBJ2-3; D gene uncertain. Germline CDR1 reads SEHNR; CDR2 reads FQNEAQ (reference sequence). The CDR3 sequence is 15 residues long. Trimming removed 3 bases from V and 0 bases from J, with 10 bases in between. The CDR3 nucleotides read TGTGCCAGCAGCTTGAAGGGTAGGAGCACAGATACGCAGTATTTT. Amino acid sequence: CASSLKGRSTDTQYF.

The chain links TRBV10-2 to TRBJ2-5, with 7 nucleotides matching TRBD2. The CDR3 is made up of 16 amino acids. Trimming at V came to 3 bases and at J to 0 bases, leaving 7 bases not matched to a gene. Germline V gene data show CDR1 as WSHSY and CDR2 as SAAADI. This CDR3 is CASSDSRGTYQETQYF. In DNA form, the CDR3 reads TGCGCCAGCAGTGACTCGCGGGGGACGTACCAAGAGACCCAGTACTTC.

This chain links TRBV2 with TRBJ1-1, with no clear D. Per germline, CDR1 SNHLY and CDR2 FYNNEI. The CDR3 has 19 residues. V lost 2 bases, J lost 0 bases, and 22 bases lay in between. The CDR3 reads CASSEFSRRLFSVNTEAFF. The DNA for the CDR3 is TGTGCCAGCAGTGAATTTTCTCGGAGACTGTTTTCGGTGAACACTGAAGCTTTCTTT.

This clone was picked up one time. The chain joins TRBV5-5 to TRBJ1-2, with D perhaps matching TRBD1 (6 bases). Germline V CDR1 and CDR2: SGHKS, YYEKEE (reference sequence). This CDR3 has 15 residues. Between the trimmed V and J ends, which lost 0 bases and 8 bases, there was a span of 17 bases. The CDR3 region has the DNA TGTGCCAGCAGCTTGGTTGCGGGGGCGCGTCGAGGCTACACCTTC. It codes for CASSLVAGARRGYTF.

Only one count was recorded for this clone. This chain joins TRBV6-2 or TRBV6-3 and TRBJ2-7; D is unclear. The CDR3 spans 12 residues. Germline V CDR1 and CDR2: MNHEY, SVGEGT. V lost 2 bases and J 2 bases, leaving 4 bases between the germline ends. As DNA, the CDR3 is TGTGCCAGCAGTTACCCAACCTACGAGCAGTACTTC. Translating gives CASSYPTYEQYF.

The rearrangement joins TRBV4-1 to TRBJ2-5, with 7 bases fitting TRBD2. V lost 0 bases, J lost 4 bases, and 8 bases stayed unmatched. The germline gives CDR1 MGHRA, CDR2 YSYEKL. The CDR3 spans 16 residues. The CDR3 here is CASSQDLAGALETQYF. CDR3 DNA sequence: TGCGCCAGCAGCCAAGATTTGGCGGGAGCGTTAGAGACCCAGTACTTC.

The chain carries TRBV28 and TRBJ1-2; D may be TRBD1 (5 bases). Looked up from germline, CDR1 is MDHEN and CDR2 is SYDVKM. The CDR3 covers 14 residues. V was cut by 4 bases and J by 4 bases, with 13 bases left in between. The CDR3 region is CASSYRDHPYGYTF. CDR3 in DNA: TGTGCCAGCAGTTACCGGGACCACCCCTATGGCTACACCTTC.

Concerning this clone itself: One end of the junction does not line up with germline, which may come from a read error. This CDR3 is CASSPPGTADEKLFF. The CDR3 bases are TGTGCCAGCTCTCCACCCGGGACAGCAGATGAAAAACTGTTTTTT. V gene TRBV18 combines with J gene TRBJ1-4, with 7 nucleotides matching TRBD1. The CDR3 is 15 amino acids. Germline lookup yields CDR1 KGHSH and CDR2 LQKENI.

The chain couples TRBV7-2 to TRBJ2-2; TRBD2 agrees at 8 bases. The germline CDR1 and CDR2 sequences are SGHTA and FQGNSA. This CDR3 is built from 18 residues. Germline trimming cut 0 bases from V and 6 bases from J; bases unmatched to any gene: 12. The CDR3 region has the DNA TGTGCCAGCAGCTTAGCAGGGCTAGCGGGCGGAACTGCCGGGGAGCTGTTTTTT. Residues: CASSLAGLAGGTAGELFF.

The chain recombines TRBV24-1 with TRBJ1-2; maybe TRBD1 (5 bases). CDR1 and CDR2 from the germline V gene are KGHDR and SFDVKD. This CDR3 is built from 13 residues. The V gene lost 12 bases and the J gene lost 5 bases, with 18 bases spanning the gap. DNA for the CDR3: TGTGCCCCCGGGGCCCTACTGGAGTATGGCTACACCTTC. It specifies CAPGALLEYGYTF.

The chain is built from TRBV18 and TRBJ2-4; TRBD1 is a possible D gene (7 bases). Germline lookup yields CDR1 KGHSH and CDR2 LQKENI. The CDR3 contains 13 residues. Between the trimmed V and J ends, which lost 8 bases and 9 bases, there was a span of 17 bases. CDR3 amino acids: CASHAEGAAIQYF. CDR3 coding DNA: TGTGCCAGCCATGCGGAGGGGGCCGCCATTCAGTACTTC. The complete variable domain, with remaining parts taken from reference TRBV18 and TRBJ2-4, reads NAGVMQNPRHLVRRRGQEARLRCSPMKGHSHVYWYRQLPEEGLKFMVYLQKENIIDESGMPKERFSAEFPKEGPSILRIQQVVRGDSAAYFCASHAEGAAIQYFGAGTRLSVL.

CDR3 residues: CASTLMTGGNTEAFF. CDR3 DNA sequence: TGTGCCAGTACCCTTATGACAGGGGGGAACACTGAAGCTTTCTTT. The rearrangement uses TRBV19 and TRBJ1-1; the match to TRBD1 covers 9 bases. V shed 7 bases, J shed 1 base, and the junction held 7 bases outside the gene matches. The CDR3 is 15 amino acids. Germline V gene lookup returns CDR1 LNHDA and CDR2 SQIVND (reference sequence).

The V gene is TRBV27, the J gene TRBJ2-7; D is perhaps TRBD1 (5 bases). Germline CDR1 reads MNHEY; CDR2 reads SMNVEV (reference sequence). The CDR3 runs to 14 residues. V was trimmed by 4 bases and J by 5 bases, leaving 15 bases between them. This chain's CDR3 is CASSSTAGPNEQYF. The CDR3 DNA follows: TGTGCCAGCAGTTCCACCGCAGGGCCCAACGAGCAGTACTTC.

The V and J genes are TRBV6-1 and TRBJ2-7, with D perhaps TRBD1 (6 bases). From germline, CDR1 is MNHNS and CDR2 SASEGT. V lost 2 bases to trimming and J lost 6 bases, with 23 bases between them. The CDR3 spans 17 residues. The CDR3 is CASSETMDSLSYGEQYF. The CDR3 nucleotides are TGTGCCAGCAGTGAAACTATGGACAGCCTATCCTACGGCGAGCAGTACTTC.

This chain connects TRBV19 to TRBJ2-1; TRBD2 is a possible D gene (7 bases). The V end was cut by 2 bases, the J end by 9 bases, with 17 bases between. The CDR3 runs 15 residues. Germline V gives CDR1 LNHDA, CDR2 SQIVND (reference sequence). This chain's CDR3 is CASSISRGLSGEQFF. Here the CDR3 DNA reads TGTGCCAGTAGTATAAGCAGGGGACTATCGGGTGAGCAGTTCTTC.

The chain couples TRBV6-1 to TRBJ2-3, with 12 bases matching TRBD2. The length of the CDR3 is 15 residues. The germline V gene has CDR1 MNHNS and CDR2 SASEGT. With V trimmed by 2 bases and J by 4 bases, 1 base remained unmatched. This chain's CDR3 is CASSELAGGPDTQYF. The CDR3 DNA reads TGTGCCAGCAGTGAACTAGCGGGAGGGCCAGATACGCAGTATTTT.

The chain combines TRBV6-6 with TRBJ1-4; 10 bases match TRBD1. The CDR3 is made up of 16 amino acids. The V gene's germline CDR1 is MNHNY and CDR2 SVGAGI (reference sequence). Unmatched junction bases numbered 6, after V lost 5 bases and J lost 3 bases. Here the CDR3 reads CASSRGQGYSNEKLFF. The CDR3 nucleotides are TGTGCCAGCAGTAGGGGACAGGGGTATTCTAATGAAAAACTGTTTTTT.

The V call is TRBV30, the J call TRBJ2-5, with 8 bases fitting TRBD2. The CDR3 runs 16 residues. The germline V gene encodes CDR1 GTSNPN and CDR2 SVGIG (reference sequence). V lost 4 bases and J lost 5; bases outside the gene matches: 15. The CDR3 DNA is TGTGCCTGGACCTGGGGGAGCGGGGGCTCTCGGGAGACCCAGTACTTC. Protein: CAWTWGSGGSRETQYF.